The 31 T cell receptor beta chains reported below all come from one sample, sequenced in a study of blood T cell repertoires in COVID-19. Here immunoSEQ multiplex PCR was the method, and the copy in TCRdb shows in-frame clones only, minus some. The sample yields around 250,000 clones, 84% seen once. The sequencing sample was made of peripheral blood. The origin of the receptors is a woman aged 40 to 55 who had recovered from COVID-19.

The gene calls are TRBV6-2 or TRBV6-3 and TRBJ1-1; D remains ambiguous. From germline, CDR1 is MNHEY and CDR2 SVGEGT. The CDR3 is 16 residues long. V gave up 1 base and J gave up 0 bases, with 12 bases separating them. CDR3 nucleotides: TGTGCCAGCAGTTACTTGGAGGAACCCATGAACACTGAAGCTTTCTTT. Translating gives CASSYLEEPMNTEAFF.

This clone was seen only once. The V and J genes are TRBV10-3 and TRBJ2-2; TRBD1 agrees at 7 bases. V lost 7 bases to trimming and J lost 5 bases; unmatched junction nucleotides: 4. The CDR3 loop spans 13 amino acids. Germline V gene data show CDR1 as ENHRY and CDR2 as SYGVKD. The CDR3 loop is CAINRDRTGELFF. DNA for the CDR3: TGTGCCATCAACCGGGACAGAACCGGGGAGCTGTTTTTT.

This clone came up once. The V and J genes are TRBV20-1 and TRBJ2-1; D uncertain. CDR1 and CDR2 from the germline V gene are DFQATT and SNEGSKA (reference sequence). This CDR3 is built from 11 residues. Trimming cost V 3 bases and J 4 bases, with 4 bases left between them. The CDR3, as DNA: TGCAGTGCTAGTTCGTACAATGAGCAGTTCTTC. Amino acids: CSASSYNEQFF.

The V gene is TRBV5-1, the J gene TRBJ1-1; D call uncertain. The CDR3 has 14 residues. Germline CDR1 SGHRS, CDR2 YFSETQ. Trimming took off 0 bases at V and 1 base at J, with 7 bases between the two ends. The CDR3 DNA is TGCGCCAGCAGCTTGGAAGCCGCGAACACTGAAGCTTTCTTT. Protein product: CASSLEAANTEAFF.

This chain links TRBV24-1 with TRBJ2-3, with D possibly being TRBD1 (7 bases). CDR1 is KGHDR, CDR2 SFDVKD, per germline. V gave up 0 bases and J gave up 5 bases, with 11 bases separating them. This CDR3 has 15 residues. CDR3 amino acids: CATSDLDREVDTQYF. CDR3 coding DNA: TGTGCCACCAGTGATTTGGACAGGGAGGTAGATACGCAGTATTTT.

The chain is built from TRBV10-3 and TRBJ1-6; 9 bases map to TRBD1. The CDR3 totals 15 residues. Germline-derived CDR1 and CDR2 are ENHRY and SYGVKD. V shed 6 bases, J shed 5 bases, and the junction held 5 bases outside the gene matches. The CDR3 DNA is TGTGCCATCAGCCAAGGGACAGGGAATAATTCACCCCTCCACTTT. It encodes CAISQGTGNNSPLHF.

J is TRBJ1-6 and V is TRBV6-5, with a tentative D call TRBD1 (6 bases). Trimming cost V 5 bases and J 6 bases, with 11 bases left between them. The CDR3 spans 14 residues. CDR1 and CDR2 (germline): MNHEY, SVGAGI. CDR3 nucleotide sequence: TGTGCCAGCAGTAGGACAGATAGTAATTCACCCCTCCACTTT. It specifies CASSRTDSNSPLHF.

This clone was observed a handful of times. This sequence joins TRBV10-3 and TRBJ2-7; TRBD1 might be the D (5 bases). CDR1 is ENHRY and CDR2 is SYGVKD in the germline V gene. V lost 1 base, J lost 0 bases, and 7 bases lay in between. This CDR3 spans 14 amino acids. The CDR3 region has the DNA TGTGCCATCAGTGAGTACAGGAACTCCTACGAGCAGTACTTC. The encoded protein is CAISEYRNSYEQYF.

The chain joins TRBV5-1 to TRBJ2-2; possibly TRBD1 for D (6 bases). V gave up 5 bases and J gave up 0 bases, with 11 bases separating them. This CDR3 comprises 15 residues. Germline V gene sequence: CDR1 SGHRS, CDR2 YFSETQ. CDR3 sequence: CASRLAGANTGELFF. CDR3 coding DNA: TGCGCCAGCAGGCTGGCAGGGGCGAACACCGGGGAGCTGTTTTTT.

The chain has TRBV6-1 and TRBJ2-7; 8 nucleotides agree with TRBD2. This CDR3 has 14 residues. Germline trimming cut 2 bases from V and 5 bases from J; bases unmatched to any gene: 5. The germline V gene encodes CDR1 MNHNS and CDR2 SASEGT. The CDR3 is CASSEQGLVDEQYF. CDR3 bases: TGTGCCAGCAGTGAACAGGGACTAGTGGACGAGCAGTACTTC.

The chain combines TRBV6-5 with TRBJ2-7; 7 bases are shared with TRBD2. The CDR3 covers 14 residues. Looked up from germline, CDR1 is MNHEY and CDR2 is SVGAGI. Losses at the gene ends were 2 bases for V and 6 bases for J; bases not matched to a gene: 7. CDR3 sequence: CASSYGGLGAEQYF. The CDR3 nucleotides read TGTGCCAGCAGTTACGGAGGACTAGGAGCCGAGCAGTACTTC.

The chain joins TRBV2 to TRBJ2-5; D is perhaps TRBD2 (6 bases). Germline V gene data show CDR1 as SNHLY and CDR2 as FYNNEI. V was trimmed by 1 base and J by 5 bases, leaving 11 bases between them. This CDR3 spans 14 amino acids. In nucleotides, the CDR3 is TGTGCCAGCAGTGAAGTGGGAGGTCAGGAGACCCAGTACTTC. Protein sequence: CASSEVGGQETQYF. Full variable domain (missing parts from reference TRBV2 and TRBJ2-5): EPEVTQTPSHQVTQMGQEVILRCVPISNHLYFYWYRQILGQKVEFLVSFYNNEISEKSEIFDDQFSVERPDGSNFTLKIRSTKLEDSAMYFCASSEVGGQETQYFGPGTRLLVL.

The V call is TRBV28, the J call TRBJ2-2; D might be TRBD2 (5 bases). CDR3 length equals 17 residues. Germline V gene lookup returns CDR1 MDHEN and CDR2 SYDVKM. The V end was cut by 8 bases, the J end by 7 bases, with 26 bases between. The CDR3 sequence: CASVPSDPTGSYGELFF. The CDR3 coding sequence is TGTGCCAGCGTGCCCTCCGACCCAACGGGGAGTTACGGGGAGCTGTTTTTT.

The V and J genes are TRBV12-5 and TRBJ2-2; TRBD1 agrees at 8 bases. The germline V gene has CDR1 LGHNT and CDR2 FRNRAP. The CDR3 is 13 amino acids. The CDR3 reads CATGTGATGELFF. CDR3 sequence (DNA): TGTGCCACGGGGACAGGAGCGACCGGGGAGCTGTTTTTT.

The CDR3 spells CASSLQEGRTGGYTF. The CDR3 DNA reads TGTGCCAGCAGCTTACAGGAAGGCCGGACAGGGGGCTACACCTTC. V and J are TRBV7-2 and TRBJ1-2, with 8 bases that match TRBD1. With V trimmed by 2 bases and J by 8 bases, 10 bases remained unmatched. The germline V gene encodes CDR1 SGHTA and CDR2 FQGNSA. There are 15 residues in the CDR3.

The chain has TRBV5-1 and TRBJ2-3, with a weak D call TRBD1 (5 bases). Between the trimmed V and J ends, which lost 3 bases and 4 bases, there was a span of 12 bases. The germline V gene encodes CDR1 SGHRS and CDR2 YFSETQ. The length of the CDR3 is 14 residues. For the CDR3, the DNA is TGCGCCAGCAGCTGGACAAGTGGGCCAGATACGCAGTATTTT. This encodes CASSWTSGPDTQYF.

DNA of the CDR3: TGTGCCAGCAGATCAGGGGGCTCTGGGGCCAACGTCCTGACTTTC. Protein: CASRSGGSGANVLTF. This chain links TRBV5-4 with TRBJ2-6; 7 bases are a match to TRBD1. This CDR3 spans 15 amino acids. After removal of 5 bases from V and 0 bases from J, the junction contained 2 bases not matched to a gene. Germline CDR1 reads SGHNT; CDR2 reads YYREEE (reference sequence).

This chain links TRBV30 with TRBJ1-1; 9 bases map to TRBD1. Germline V gives CDR1 GTSNPN, CDR2 SVGIG (reference sequence). The CDR3 covers 14 residues. V was clipped by 4 bases and J by 6 bases; unmatched bases: 9. The DNA of the CDR3 is TGTGCCTGGAACTCATGGGGACAGGGACCTGAAGCTTTCTTT. Translation gives CAWNSWGQGPEAFF. The entire variable domain, with the rest obtained from reference TRBV30 and TRBJ1-1, is as follows: SQTIHQWPATLVQPVGSPLSLECTVEGTSNPNLYWYRQAAGRGLQLLFYSVGIGQISSEVPQNLSASRPQDRQFILSSKKLLLSDSGFYLCAWNSWGQGPEAFFGQGTRLTVV.

This sequence joins TRBV13 and TRBJ2-7; D may be TRBD2 (7 bases). Germline V CDR1 and CDR2: PRHDT, FYEKMQ (reference sequence). CDR3 length equals 15 residues. Between the trimmed V and J ends, which lost 11 bases and 1 base, there was a span of 21 bases. The CDR3 DNA follows: TGTGCCCCTCCAAGGGTGGAGGGGGGGTCCTACGAGCAGTACTTC. It yields the protein CAPPRVEGGSYEQYF.

This chain links TRBV6-5 with TRBJ1-4; the match to TRBD1 covers 7 bases. Germline V lookup: CDR1 MNHEY, CDR2 SVGAGI. V lost 0 bases, J lost 7 bases, and 5 bases stayed unmatched. The CDR3 is made up of 15 amino acids. In DNA, the CDR3 is TGTGCCAGCAGTTACTCGGGTCAGGGGGTTGAAAAACTGTTTTTT. As protein: CASSYSGQGVEKLFF.

This clone was recorded a few times. The J gene is TRBJ1-2, the V gene TRBV28; maybe TRBD1 (6 bases). Germline loops: CDR1 MDHEN, CDR2 SYDVKM. Trimming removed 5 bases at V and 4 bases at J, with 20 bases between. The CDR3 has 16 amino acids. The CDR3 DNA follows: TGTGCCAGCAGTACCTCCGGACAGCTTAGGCTCTATGGCTACACCTTC. Protein sequence: CASSTSGQLRLYGYTF.

This clone was picked up a small number of times. The V gene is TRBV7-8, the J gene TRBJ1-4, with D tentatively TRBD1 (6 bases). Germline V gene lookup returns CDR1 SGHVS and CDR2 FQNEAQ. Trimming took 2 bases from V and 6 from J, leaving 10 bases between them. This CDR3 contains 14 residues. CDR3 residues: CASSLYRDDEKLFF. In nucleotides, the CDR3 is TGTGCCAGCAGCTTATACAGGGATGATGAAAAACTGTTTTTT.

This clone has just a few counts. The chain carries TRBV7-3 and TRBJ1-2, with D perhaps TRBD1 (5 bases). Germline values: CDR1 SGHTA, CDR2 FQGTGA. V was clipped by 5 bases and J by 1 base, with 11 bases between them. The CDR3 contains 14 residues. The CDR3 bases are TGTGCCAGCAGCCCGGACATCAATAACTATGGCTACACCTTC. It yields the protein CASSPDINNYGYTF.

This clone was seen more than once but under ten times. The J gene is TRBJ1-1, the V gene TRBV9, with 7 nucleotides matching TRBD1. Trimming at V came to 3 bases and at J to 0 bases, leaving 11 bases not matched to a gene. Germline CDR1 SGDLS, CDR2 YYNGEE. This CDR3 comprises 17 residues. CDR3 bases: TGTGCCAGCAGCGAGACAGGGTTTGTATCAATGAACACTGAAGCTTTCTTT. It codes for CASSETGFVSMNTEAFF.

The rearrangement joins TRBV6-5 to TRBJ1-5; D remains unclear. The germline V gene has CDR1 MNHEY and CDR2 SVGAGI. The CDR3 runs to 15 residues. Trimming stripped 7 bases from V and 1 base from J, with 14 bases between. The CDR3 loop reads CASMEAGRSNQPQHF. DNA for the CDR3: TGTGCCAGCATGGAGGCCGGCAGGAGCAATCAGCCCCAGCATTTT.

This rearrangement joins TRBV14 to TRBJ1-2; no clear D. The CDR3 contains 15 residues. Germline CDR1 SGHDN, CDR2 FVKESK. Trimming stripped 4 bases from V and 8 bases from J, with 20 bases between. CDR3 bases: TGTGCCAGCAGCCCAGAGGCCAGTTGGAGAGAAGGCTACACCTTC. Translating it yields CASSPEASWREGYTF.

In the case of this clone: Other DNA variants within this sample encode the same CDR3. The chain couples TRBV3-1 (or the pseudogene TRBV3-2) to TRBJ2-2; D is unclear. The germline gives CDR1 LGHDT, CDR2 YNNKEL (reference sequence). The CDR3 covers 13 residues. V was clipped by 1 base and J by 4 bases, with 4 bases between them. The chain's CDR3 is CASSQAVTGELFF. CDR3 in DNA: TGTGCCAGCAGCCAAGCCGTCACCGGGGAGCTGTTTTTT.

The chain links TRBV2 to TRBJ2-1, with D possibly being TRBD1 (6 bases). The CDR3 has 15 amino acids. The germline CDR1 and CDR2 sequences are SNHLY and FYNNEI. V gave up 5 bases and J gave up 3 bases, with 14 bases separating them. Here the CDR3 DNA reads TGTGCCAGCAGTAGAGGACAGAACCTCTACAATGAGCAGTTCTTC. Protein: CASSRGQNLYNEQFF.

This rearrangement joins TRBV6-6 to TRBJ1-2, with 8 positions matching TRBD1. V shed 11 bases and J 4 bases; nucleotides not matched to a gene: 9. Germline V lookup: CDR1 MNHNY, CDR2 SVGAGI (reference sequence). The CDR3 contains 13 residues. CDR3 loop: CAGGQEGVYGYTF. The CDR3 bases are TGTGCCGGGGGACAGGAAGGTGTCTATGGCTACACCTTC.

This clone showed up just a few times. The chain is built from TRBV30 and TRBJ2-4; a weak D match, TRBD1 (5 bases). The V end lost 3 bases, the J end lost 4 bases, and 10 bases lay between the germline ends. Germline V gives CDR1 GTSNPN, CDR2 SVGIG (reference sequence). The CDR3 runs 13 residues. The CDR3 loop is CAWRPAGKNIQYF. The CDR3 nucleotides are TGTGCCTGGAGGCCCGCAGGGAAAAACATTCAGTACTTC.

DNA for the CDR3: TGTGCCAGCATAGGACAGACGACGATGAACACTGAAGCTTTCTTT. Translation gives CASIGQTTMNTEAFF. V usage is TRBV7-9 and J usage is TRBJ1-1, with D possibly being TRBD1 (6 bases). Germline V gives CDR1 SEHNR, CDR2 FQNEAQ (reference sequence). V was shortened by 7 bases and J by 0 bases, with 15 bases between the two germline ends. The CDR3 is 15 amino acids.